One sample yielded the 16 T cell receptor beta chains listed below, sequenced in a study of T cell responses to AZD1222 COVID-19 vaccine. Method: immunoSEQ multiplex PCR; TCRdb's copy keeps in-frame clones and lacks some. The sample shows some 130,000 clones, around 90% of them seen only once. The input for sequencing was peripheral blood, taken 28 days after the second AZD1222 dose. These receptors came from an adult who received the AZD1222 COVID-19 vaccine.

This clone has just one count. The gene calls are TRBV11-2 and TRBJ2-2; D is unclear. Trimming shortened V by 3 bases and J by 0 bases, and 8 bases separated the two germline ends. The length of the CDR3 is 15 residues. CDR1 and CDR2 from the germline V gene are SGHAT and FQNNGV. CDR3 sequence (DNA): TGTGCCAGCAGCTTCAGCAGCGCGAACACCGGGGAGCTGTTTTTT. Translated, it gives CASSFSSANTGELFF.

The J gene is TRBJ1-5, the V gene TRBV19, with D possibly matching TRBD1 (5 bases). The V and J ends lost 4 bases and 6 bases respectively, with 19 bases between them. The CDR3 consists of 16 residues. Germline lookup yields CDR1 LNHDA and CDR2 SQIVND (reference sequence). The DNA of the CDR3 is TGTGCCAGTAGTAAGGGCGCCAGGGAGGCGGTTCAGCCCCAGCATTTT. This gives the protein CASSKGAREAVQPQHF.

This chain links TRBV7-2 with TRBJ1-5, with D perhaps TRBD1 (5 bases). This CDR3 spans 16 amino acids. Germline CDR1 and CDR2: SGHTA and FQGNSA. The CDR3 is CSHPTPGNITNQPQHF. CDR3 nucleotide sequence: TGTAGCCATCCCACCCCAGGGAATATTACGAATCAGCCCCAGCATTTT.

The rearrangement uses TRBV7-9 and TRBJ1-4; 8 bases align to TRBD1. Germline V gene sequence: CDR1 SEHNR, CDR2 FQNEAQ (reference sequence). CDR3 length equals 15 residues. The junction had 10 bases not matched to a gene; V was cut back by 5 bases and J by 8 bases. For the CDR3, the DNA is TGTGCCAGCAGCACCGACAGGGGTGGGCGAGAAAAACTGTTTTTT. Protein sequence: CASSTDRGGREKLFF.

This chain joins TRBV24-1 and TRBJ1-2; D is unclear. Trimming took 5 bases from V and 2 from J, leaving 8 bases between them. Germline CDR1 reads KGHDR; CDR2 reads SFDVKD. The CDR3 consists of 13 residues. CDR3 DNA sequence: TGTGCCACCAGTGTTGGCAGGAACTATGGCTACACCTTC. Translating it yields CATSVGRNYGYTF.

This chain links TRBV6-5 with TRBJ2-7, with a possible D match to TRBD1 (6 bases). Per the germline V gene, CDR1 is MNHEY and CDR2 is SVGAGI. V lost 6 bases, J lost 5 bases, and 14 bases lay in between. CDR3 length: 13 residues. CDR3 DNA: TGTGCCAGCAGGAGGACAGTAACCCACGAGCAGTACTTC. Translation: CASRRTVTHEQYF.

The chain recombines TRBV30 with TRBJ1-5; TRBD1 matches at 10 bases. After removal of 2 bases from V and 5 bases from J, the junction contained 3 bases not matched to a gene. Per the germline V gene, CDR1 is GTSNPN and CDR2 is SVGIG (reference sequence). The CDR3 is 14 residues long. CDR3: CAWSTGQGYQPQHF. The CDR3 DNA reads as TGTGCCTGGAGTACGGGACAGGGGTATCAGCCCCAGCATTTT.

V and J are TRBV9 and TRBJ2-1; 9 bases are shared with TRBD2. The CDR3 covers 16 residues. V was clipped by 0 bases and J by 6 bases; unmatched bases: 7. Germline CDR1 is SGDLS and CDR2 is YYNGEE. The CDR3 region has the DNA TGTGCCAGCAGCGTAGGTCTGCGGGGGGGGTTCAATGAGCAGTTCTTC. It specifies CASSVGLRGGFNEQFF.

This chain uses TRBV7-2 with TRBJ1-4, with 11 bases that match TRBD1. Trimming cost V 5 bases and J 8 bases; bases outside gene matches: 4. CDR3 size: 14 residues. Germline loops: CDR1 SGHTA, CDR2 FQGNSA. CDR3 nucleotide sequence: TGTGCCAGCAGCCTGGACAGGGGGCGCGAAAAACTGTTTTTT. This translates into CASSLDRGREKLFF.

This clone was observed a single time. This chain links TRBV12-3 or TRBV12-4 with TRBJ2-1; D not resolved. This CDR3 has 13 amino acids. V dropped 5 bases and J dropped 6 bases, with 11 bases sitting between them. This chain's CDR3 is CASSEGNPNEQFF. CDR3 in DNA: TGTGCCAGCAGTGAAGGAAACCCCAATGAGCAGTTCTTC.

The sample holds a few counts of this clone. The gene calls are TRBV11-2 and TRBJ2-6; D uncertain. The CDR3 contains 14 residues. V shed 1 base and J shed 3 bases, with 4 bases lying between them. Looked up from germline, CDR1 is SGHAT and CDR2 is FQNNGV. The CDR3: CASSLVVGANVLTF. The CDR3 DNA reads TGTGCCAGCAGCTTAGTCGTTGGGGCCAACGTCCTGACTTTC. The entire variable domain, with the rest obtained from reference TRBV11-2 and TRBJ2-6, is as follows: EAGVAQSPRYKIIEKRQSVAFWCNPISGHATLYWYQQILGQGPKLLIQFQNNGVVDDSQLPKDRFSAERLKGVDSTLKIQPAKLEDSAVYLCASSLVVGANVLTFGAGSRLTVL.

This clone has only one observation. The genes are TRBV7-2 and TRBJ2-5; D gene uncertain. CDR3 length equals 14 residues. Germline V gene lookup returns CDR1 SGHTA and CDR2 FQGNSA. V lost 5 bases and J lost 2, with 12 bases in between. CDR3 sequence reads: CASSPLYRQETQYF. The CDR3, as DNA: TGTGCCAGCAGCCCGCTTTACAGACAAGAGACCCAGTACTTC.

Here the CDR3 DNA reads TGCAGCGTTCAGGGACAGCTCACCTACAATGAGCAGTTCTTC. Its protein product is CSVQGQLTYNEQFF. This rearrangement joins TRBV29-1 to TRBJ2-1, with 7 bases that match TRBD1. There are 14 residues in the CDR3. Germline loops: CDR1 SQVTM, CDR2 ANQGSEA. Unmatched junction bases numbered 6, after V lost 5 bases and J lost 2 bases.

The chain is built from TRBV18 and TRBJ2-1, with 7 nucleotides matching TRBD2. The germline CDR1 and CDR2 sequences are KGHSH and LQKENI. V shed 2 bases and J 5 bases; nucleotides not matched to a gene: 6. The CDR3 has 15 amino acids. The CDR3 loop reads CASSPASGGDNEQFF. CDR3 bases: TGTGCCAGCTCACCAGCTAGCGGTGGGGACAATGAGCAGTTCTTC.

This rearrangement joins TRBV2 to TRBJ1-4; D unclear. The CDR3 sequence is 15 residues long. Germline V gives CDR1 SNHLY, CDR2 FYNNEI. The V and J ends lost 7 bases and 0 bases respectively, with 12 bases between them. Written as DNA, the CDR3 is TGTGCCAGCAAGTACAGCCTTGCAACTAATGAAAAACTGTTTTTT. Its translation: CASKYSLATNEKLFF.

The genes are TRBV11-2 and TRBJ2-2; tentatively, D is TRBD1 or TRBD2 (6 bases each). CDR3 length: 14 amino acids. Germline V gives CDR1 SGHAT, CDR2 FQNNGV. V lost 5 bases and J 5 bases, leaving 12 bases between the germline ends. For the CDR3, the DNA is TGTGCCAGCAGCCGGGGGCCTGGAACCGGGGAGCTGTTTTTT. Translated, it gives CASSRGPGTGELFF. The variable domain in full, with the rest retrieved from reference TRBV11-2 and TRBJ2-2, is EAGVAQSPRYKIIEKRQSVAFWCNPISGHATLYWYQQILGQGPKLLIQFQNNGVVDDSQLPKDRFSAERLKGVDSTLKIQPAKLEDSAVYLCASSRGPGTGELFFGEGSRLTVL.